Presented here are 21 T cell receptor beta chains from one specimen sequenced in a study of regulatory T cells in long-lasting Graves disease. Libraries of TCR beta came from iRepertoire HTBI primers plus Arm-PCR of CDR3 regions. MiXCR was run by TCRdb on the multiplex PCR reads, yielding one entry per CDR3 protein. Of over 650,000 distinct CDR3 sequences in the sample, about 32% are singletons; the top ten hold around 42%. As for time point: persistent/refractory GD, antithyroid drugs over 5 years with positive TRAb. Construction of the TCR library relied on RNA isolated from PBMCs. This sample comprised peripheral blood mononuclear cells (PBMCs), obtained when the disease was refractory, from a patient treated with antithyroid drugs. Every receptor here comes from a female donor with Graves disease.

This clonotype has a handful of counts. The chain couples TRBV3-1 to TRBJ1-2; 8 nucleotides agree with TRBD1. The length of the CDR3 is 16 residues. Unmatched junction bases numbered 11, after V lost 5 bases and J lost 3 bases. CDR1 is LGHDT, CDR2 YNNKEL, per germline (reference sequence). The CDR3: CASSDGQGGFDYGYTF. For the CDR3, the DNA is TGTGCCAGCAGCGACGGACAGGGAGGCTTTGACTATGGCTACACCTTC.

This clonotype was recorded a few times. The gene calls are TRBV9 and TRBJ2-5, with no clear D. Germline CDR1 is SGDLS and CDR2 is YYNGEE. V shed 4 bases and J shed 5 bases, with 15 bases lying between them. The length of the CDR3 is 14 residues. CDR3 sequence: CASSPRLVAETQYF. CDR3 DNA: TGTGCCAGCAGCCCCCGCTTAGTCGCGGAGACCCAGTACTTC. The full variable domain, completed using reference TRBV9 and TRBJ2-5, is DSGVTQTPKHLITATGQRVTLRCSPRSGDLSVYWYQQSLDQGLQFLIQYYNGEERAKGNILERFSAQQFPDLHSELNLSSLELGDSALYFCASSPRLVAETQYFGPGTRLLVL.

This chain links TRBV19 with TRBJ1-5; D is perhaps TRBD1 (6 bases). V dropped 5 bases and J dropped 9 bases, with 17 bases sitting between them. Germline V gene sequence: CDR1 LNHDA, CDR2 SQIVND (reference sequence). The CDR3 covers 14 residues. The CDR3 loop reads CASSHRTAQAPQHF. Written as DNA, the CDR3 is TGTGCCAGTAGTCACCGGACAGCCCAGGCGCCCCAGCATTTT.

This chain connects TRBV18 to TRBJ2-7; possible D gene TRBD1, 5 bases. The germline V gene encodes CDR1 KGHSH and CDR2 LQKENI. The CDR3 runs to 16 residues. Trimming removed 3 bases from V and 6 bases from J, with 21 bases in between. This CDR3 reads CASSPNRDPRQGEQYF. CDR3 nucleotide sequence: TGTGCCAGCTCACCCAACCGCGACCCCCGGCAGGGCGAGCAGTACTTC.

The rearrangement links TRBV6-2 or TRBV6-3 to TRBJ2-1; 14 bases map to TRBD2. Germline loops: CDR1 MNHEY, CDR2 SVGEGT. The CDR3 sequence is 17 residues long. The trim removed 7 bases at V and 6 bases at J, leaving 11 bases unmatched. In DNA, the CDR3 is TGTGCCAGCACACAGGGGGGACTAGCGGGAGTGTCCAATGAGCAGTTCTTC. Protein: CASTQGGLAGVSNEQFF.

To note about this clonotype: One base away lies a much larger clone, so this may be a sequencing read error. Likely a read error: the CDR3 ends without its conserved phenylalanine or tryptophan. The V gene is TRBV11-1, the J gene TRBJ2-7; D might be TRBD1 (5 bases). The V end lost 1 base, the J end lost 0 bases, and 7 bases lay between the germline ends. The CDR3 extends over 14 amino acids. CDR1 and CDR2 (germline): SGHAT, FQDESV (reference sequence). The CDR3 is CASSLGTSSYEQYS. The CDR3 DNA sequence: TGTGCCAGCAGCTTAGGGACAAGCTCCTACGAGCAGTACTCC.

V and J are TRBV9 and TRBJ2-7; tentatively, D is TRBD1 (6 bases). Germline CDR1 SGDLS, CDR2 YYNGEE. V lost 0 bases and J lost 5, with 18 bases in between. This CDR3 is 16 amino acids long. In DNA form, the CDR3 reads TGTGCCAGCAGCGTAGACGGGACACCCCAAGAGGACGAGCAGTACTTC. As protein: CASSVDGTPQEDEQYF.

V gene TRBV5-1 combines with J gene TRBJ2-6; the match to TRBD1 covers 8 bases. Germline-derived CDR1 and CDR2 are SGHRS and YFSETQ. The V gene end was trimmed by 1 base and the J gene end by 1 base; junction bases not matched to a gene: 7. This CDR3 region has 18 residues. In DNA form, the CDR3 reads TGCGCCAGCAGCTTGCAGGGGGCGCAGGTATCTGGGGCCAACGTCCTGACTTTC. Its protein is CASSLQGAQVSGANVLTF.

This sequence joins TRBV9 and TRBJ1-2; TRBD1 matches 8 bases. Trimming cost V 0 bases and J 5 bases; bases outside gene matches: 12. CDR3 length: 17 residues. Germline CDR1 SGDLS, CDR2 YYNGEE. CDR3 residues: CASSVGGGQVGAYGYTF. The CDR3 DNA reads TGTGCCAGCAGCGTAGGAGGGGGACAGGTCGGTGCGTATGGCTACACCTTC.

On this clonotype: The junction differs from germline at one of its ends, possibly a read error. The V call is TRBV5-1, the J call TRBJ2-1; D is undetermined. Germline-derived CDR1 and CDR2 are SGHRS and YFSETQ. This CDR3 has 11 amino acids. CDR3 sequence reads: CASSRDGEQLF. The CDR3 bases are TGCGCCAGCAGCAGAGATGGTGAGCAGCTCTTC.

A remark on this clonotype: This may stem from a read error, because a much larger clone lies one nucleotide away. This sequence joins TRBV11-2 and TRBJ2-5, with D possibly matching TRBD2 (5 bases). The CDR3 is 15 amino acids. V lost 5 bases and J lost 7, with 20 bases in between. CDR1 is SGHAT, CDR2 FQNNGV, per germline. The CDR3 nucleotides are TGTGCCAGCAGCCCAGGAGAGGGTTATTGGGGGACCCAGTACTTC. Amino acid sequence: CASSPGEGYWGTQYF.

The gene calls are TRBV7-2 and TRBJ1-5; weak D call: TRBD1 (5 bases). From germline, CDR1 is SGHTA and CDR2 FQGNSA. V was pared by 6 bases and J by 4 bases, with 13 bases between. This CDR3 region has 14 residues. DNA of the CDR3: TGTGCCAGCAGTTTTTCAGGGAGAAATCAGCCCCAGCATTTT. Its translation is CASSFSGRNQPQHF.

This clonotype occurred a few times. The CDR3 reads CASSFWGDKEQYF. The CDR3 DNA reads TGTGCCAGCAGCTTTTGGGGAGACAAAGAGCAGTACTTC. This chain links TRBV7-9 with TRBJ2-7; D is possibly TRBD2 (5 bases). The V end was cut by 3 bases, the J end by 7 bases, with 13 bases between. There are 13 residues in the CDR3. The germline CDR1 and CDR2 sequences are SEHNR and FQNEAQ (reference sequence).

The V gene is TRBV2, the J gene TRBJ1-6; 7 nucleotides line up with TRBD1. CDR3 length equals 11 residues. Germline assignment: CDR1 SNHLY and CDR2 FYNNEI. With V trimmed by 5 bases and J by 12 bases, 1 base remained unmatched. CDR3 DNA: TGTGCCAGCAGTTCAGGGGGACCCCTCCACTTT. The encoded protein is CASSSGGPLHF.

The chain carries TRBV7-9 and TRBJ2-5, with D perhaps TRBD1 (5 bases). Trimming took 5 bases from V and 5 from J, leaving 24 bases between them. Germline V gene data show CDR1 as SEHNR and CDR2 as FQNEAQ (reference sequence). This CDR3 is 17 amino acids long. This chain's CDR3 is CASSGVSWGSGSETQYF. The CDR3 DNA reads TGTGCCAGCAGCGGAGTATCCTGGGGCAGTGGGTCGGAGACCCAGTACTTC.

This sequence joins TRBV10-1 and TRBJ1-1; no firm D call. The CDR3 is 12 amino acids. Trimming removed 4 bases at V and 4 bases at J, with 7 bases between. Germline V gives CDR1 WNHNN, CDR2 SYGVQD (reference sequence). The CDR3 DNA reads as TGCGCCAGCAGTGGTTCAGCCACTGAAGCTTTCTTT. Translating it yields CASSGSATEAFF.

V and J are TRBV29-1 and TRBJ1-1, with D maybe TRBD1 (5 bases). This CDR3 is 13 amino acids long. V was trimmed by 4 bases and J by 3 bases, leaving 12 bases between them. CDR1 and CDR2 (germline): SQVTM, ANQGSEA. The CDR3 region has the DNA TGCAGCGTTGTTCGTTCGGGGGACACTGAAGCTTTCTTT. It encodes CSVVRSGDTEAFF. The full variable domain, in which reference TRBV29-1 and TRBJ1-1 provide the parts outside the CDR3, is SAVISQKPSRDICQRGTSLTIQCQVDSQVTMMFWYRQQPGQSLTLIATANQGSEATYESGFVIDKFPISRPNLTFSTLTVSNMSPEDSSIYLCSVVRSGDTEAFFGQGTRLTVV.

This clonotype was counted a few times. The J gene is TRBJ1-5, the V gene TRBV20-1; D remains ambiguous. The CDR3 consists of 15 residues. V dropped 3 bases and J dropped 4 bases, with 16 bases sitting between them. Germline loops: CDR1 DFQATT, CDR2 SNEGSKA (reference sequence). CDR3 in amino acids: CSAREPRGGNQPQHF. In nucleotides, the CDR3 is TGCAGTGCTAGGGAACCTCGGGGTGGGAATCAGCCCCAGCATTTT.

The rearrangement joins TRBV12-3 or TRBV12-4 to TRBJ2-2; D unclear. Trimming removed 4 bases from V and 5 bases from J, with 11 bases in between. This CDR3 region has 14 residues. Here the CDR3 reads CASSSWTETGELFF. The CDR3 nucleotides read TGTGCCAGCAGTTCCTGGACCGAGACCGGGGAGCTGTTTTTT.

This clonotype was seen only a few times. This chain joins TRBV30 and TRBJ1-2, with 10 bases matching TRBD1. The CDR3 extends over 13 amino acids. V lost 4 bases and J lost 4; bases outside the gene matches: 3. From germline, CDR1 is GTSNPN and CDR2 SVGIG (reference sequence). The chain's CDR3 is CAWNRDRGYGYTF. The CDR3 DNA follows: TGTGCCTGGAACAGGGACAGGGGCTATGGCTACACCTTC. The entire variable domain, with the rest obtained from reference TRBV30 and TRBJ1-2, is as follows: SQTIHQWPATLVQPVGSPLSLECTVEGTSNPNLYWYRQAAGRGLQLLFYSVGIGQISSEVPQNLSASRPQDRQFILSSKKLLLSDSGFYLCAWNRDRGYGYTFGSGTRLTVV.

The gene calls are TRBV15 and TRBJ1-1; D is ambiguous. This CDR3 has 14 amino acids. Trimming took off 5 bases at V and 3 bases at J, with 13 bases between the two ends. Germline lookup yields CDR1 LNHNV and CDR2 YYDKDF (reference sequence). The CDR3 spells CATSSRSGDTEAFF. CDR3 coding DNA: TGTGCCACCAGCTCCCGGTCCGGGGACACTGAAGCTTTCTTT. Based on the CDR3 plus reference TRBV15 and TRBJ1-1, the full variable domain is DAMVIQNPRYQVTQFGKPVTLSCSQTLNHNVMYWYQQKSSQAPKLLFHYYDKDFNNEADTPDNFQSRRPNTSFCFLDIRSPGLGDTAMYLCATSSRSGDTEAFFGQGTRLTVV.